This T cell receptor beta chain was recovered during a study of blood T cell repertoires in COVID-19. Turning to the study itself: Spain, Italy and the United States supplied samples that represented acute and convalescent COVID-19. T cells, B-cell-depleted T cells, or PBMCs provided the cDNA or gDNA that served as material.

In the source study's methods: Amplification of reference gene primers provided the estimated nucleated cell counts. Profiling relied on immunoSEQ multiplex PCR, and the TCRdb table lists in-frame clones only, not all of them. V, J and clone size are taken as reported in that table, and D and trimming were inferred from the DNA itself. The profile shows 200,000 to 250,000 clones, roughly 80% of them singletons. Looked up from germline, CDR1 is SGHRS and CDR2 is YFSETQ. Deletions cut 0 bases from V and 4 bases from J, with 7 bases between. This CDR3 is built from 14 residues. This clone was counted a few times.

The chain links TRBV5-1 to TRBJ1-4; D gene unclear. Material: peripheral blood. This clonotype was sampled from a woman in her seventies with acute or convalescent COVID-19. The CDR3 here is CASSLAGVNEKLFF. The DNA for the CDR3 is TGCGCCAGCAGCTTGGCCGGGGTTAATGAAAAACTGTTTTTT.